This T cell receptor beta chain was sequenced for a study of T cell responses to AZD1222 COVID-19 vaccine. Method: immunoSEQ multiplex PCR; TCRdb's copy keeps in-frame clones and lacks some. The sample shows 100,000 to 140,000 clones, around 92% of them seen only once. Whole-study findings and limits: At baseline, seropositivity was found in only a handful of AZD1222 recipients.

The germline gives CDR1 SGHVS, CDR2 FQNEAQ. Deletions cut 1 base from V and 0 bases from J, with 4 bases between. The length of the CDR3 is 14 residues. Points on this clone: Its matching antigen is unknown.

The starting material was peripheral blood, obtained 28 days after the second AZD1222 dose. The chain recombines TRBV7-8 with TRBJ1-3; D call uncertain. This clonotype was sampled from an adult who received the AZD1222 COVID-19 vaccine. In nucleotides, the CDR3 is TGTGCCAGCAGCTTAGTTCTCTCTGGAAACACCATATATTTT. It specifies CASSLVLSGNTIYF.